This TCR beta chain originates from a study of CD8+CD57+ T cells in acquired aplastic anemia. Overall study: The study obtained an average of approximately 3 ug of DNA from sorted CD4+ and CD8+ cells.

This clonotype was seen many times. According to the study, genomic DNA was the template for TCR beta VDJ and CDR3 profiling. TCRdb analysed the reads with MiXCR anew, one entry per CDR3 protein. The top ten clones hold roughly 34% of a sample with 100,000 to 130,000 distinct CDR3 sequences, 51% of them seen once. The source material was sorted CD4+, CD8+, or CD8+CD57+ T cells (not recorded which) from PBMCs. The sequence came from a human donor in good health, serving as a control.

The CDR3: CASSIGGSSGYTF. Here the CDR3 DNA reads TGTGCCAGTTCAATAGGCGGATCGAGTGGCTACACCTTC. This rearrangement joins TRBV19 to TRBJ1-2; no reliable D call. Trimming shortened V by 8 bases and J by 7 bases, and 17 bases separated the two germline ends. Germline V CDR1 and CDR2: LNHDA, SQIVND (reference sequence). This CDR3 contains 13 residues.